What follows is one T cell receptor (beta chain) and its context. The antigen remains unidentified. Assay used: immunoSEQ multiplex PCR; TCRdb lists only in-frame clones, some missing. The table lists roughly 190,000 clones, approximately 92% of them singletons. The CDR3 sequence is 13 residues long. V shed 8 bases, J shed 7 bases, and the junction held 6 bases outside the gene matches. CDR1 MNHEY and CDR2 SMNVEV come from the germline V gene (reference sequence). The sample comes from a study of T cell responses to AZD1222 COVID-19 vaccine. Study-wide findings and caveats: Nearly half of the spike-specific TCRs reportedly recognize variant regions that carry no mutations. Without day 14 samples, only post-peak T cell repertoires were studied. An increase in Spike-specific TCR breadth and depth was observed after two AZD1222 doses. Among AZD1222 vaccinees, only six were seropositive at baseline.

The TCR originated in an adult who received the MenACWY meningococcal vaccine as a control. The V call is TRBV27, the J call TRBJ1-5; 9 bases are shared with TRBD1. The sequencing used peripheral blood, collected 28 days after the second dose of the MenACWY control vaccine. CDR3 nucleotide sequence: TGTGCCAGCGCGGACAGGGGCCGACAGCCCCAGCATTTT. This translates into CASADRGRQPQHF.